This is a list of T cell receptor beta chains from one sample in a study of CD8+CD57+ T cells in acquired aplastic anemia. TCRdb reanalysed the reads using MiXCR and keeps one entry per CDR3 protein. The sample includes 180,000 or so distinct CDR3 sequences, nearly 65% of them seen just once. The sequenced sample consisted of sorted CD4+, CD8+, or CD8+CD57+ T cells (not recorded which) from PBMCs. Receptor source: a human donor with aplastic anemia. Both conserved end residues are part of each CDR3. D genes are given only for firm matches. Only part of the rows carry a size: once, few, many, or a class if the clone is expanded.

CDR3 protein: CASSTGTGKETQYF; CDR3 DNA: TGCGCCAGCTCTACTGGGACAGGGAAAGAGACCCAGTACTTC; J gene: TRBJ2-5; clone size: -; V gene: TRBV5-1; D gene: TRBD1
CDR3 protein: CATSGALPGELVF; CDR3 DNA: TGTGCCACCAGTGGCGCGCTGCCCGGGGAGCTGGTTTTT; J gene: TRBJ2-2; clone size: -; V gene: TRBV24-1; D gene: -
CDR3 protein: CASSPQDREADTQYF; CDR3 DNA: TGTGCCAGCAGCCCCCAAGACAGGGAAGCAGATACGCAGTATTTT; J gene: TRBJ2-3; clone size: many; V gene: TRBV7-9; D gene: TRBD1
CDR3 protein: CASNLGDRGLSTEAFF; CDR3 DNA: TGTGCCAGTAACCTGGGGGACAGGGGGCTGAGTACTGAAGCTTTCTTT; J gene: TRBJ1-1; clone size: -; V gene: TRBV19; D gene: TRBD1
CDR3 protein: CSARMTGTFWGYTF; CDR3 DNA: TGCAGTGCACGGATGACAGGGACCTTTTGGGGCTACACCTTC; J gene: TRBJ1-2; clone size: -; V gene: TRBV20-1; D gene: TRBD1
CDR3 protein: CATSTRVTGAPVFF; CDR3 DNA: TGTGCCACCAGCACCAGGGTCACGGGGGCCCCCGTCTTCTTC; J gene: TRBJ2-5; clone size: -; V gene: TRBV15; D gene: -
CDR3 protein: CSADRTSAAYEQYF; CDR3 DNA: TGCAGTGCAGACCGGACTAGCGCAGCCTACGAGCAGTACTTC; J gene: TRBJ2-7; clone size: -; V gene: TRBV20-1; D gene: TRBD2
CDR3 protein: CASSSRPGPQETQYF; CDR3 DNA: TGCGCCAGCAGCTCACGACCGGGACCCCAAGAGACCCAGTACTTC; J gene: TRBJ2-5; clone size: -; V gene: TRBV5-1; D gene: -
CDR3 protein: CASSDGDWGKLFF; CDR3 DNA: TGTGCCAGCAGTGATGGGGATTGGGGAAAACTGTTTTTT; J gene: TRBJ1-4; clone size: many; V gene: TRBV25-1; D gene: -
CDR3 protein: CASTDRGNYGYTF; CDR3 DNA: TGTGCCAGCACCGACAGGGGGAACTATGGCTACACCTTC; J gene: TRBJ1-2; clone size: -; V gene: TRBV7-9; D gene: TRBD1
CDR3 protein: CASRSQGYPYEQYF; CDR3 DNA: TGTGCCAGCAGGTCACAGGGATACCCCTACGAGCAGTACTTC; J gene: TRBJ2-7; clone size: -; V gene: TRBV12-5; D gene: -
CDR3 protein: CASSQEVGGTYGYTF; CDR3 DNA: TGTGCCAGCAGCCAAGAAGTCGGGGGGACCTATGGCTACACCTTC; J gene: TRBJ1-2; clone size: few; V gene: TRBV4-2; D gene: -
CDR3 protein: CASSDWTSDTGELFF; CDR3 DNA: TGCGCCAGCAGTGATTGGACTTCTGACACCGGGGAGCTGTTTTTT; J gene: TRBJ2-2; clone size: -; V gene: TRBV10-1; D gene: -
CDR3 protein: CASSLRADRGSGANVLTF; CDR3 DNA: TGTGCCAGCAGCTTAAGGGCGGACAGGGGAAGTGGGGCCAACGTCCTGACTTTC; J gene: TRBJ2-6; clone size: -; V gene: TRBV7-6; D gene: TRBD1